Listed here are 18 T cell receptor beta chains from one sample, sequenced in a study of blood T cell repertoires in COVID-19. Profiled with immunoSEQ multiplex PCR; TCRdb holds only in-frame clones, not every one. Of about 110,000 clones listed, roughly 80% are singletons. The specimen was peripheral blood. These receptors came from a woman in her fifties or sixties with acute or convalescent COVID-19.

This clone has just one count. V is TRBV10-1 and J is TRBJ2-3; D possibly corresponds to TRBD1 (5 bases). With 0 bases removed from V and 5 bases from J, the gap between germline ends came to 15 bases. CDR1 is WNHNN, CDR2 SYGVQD, per germline (reference sequence). CDR3 size: 16 residues. This chain's CDR3 is CASSESRPGQGDTQYF. CDR3 nucleotide sequence: TGCGCCAGCAGTGAGTCGCGCCCCGGCCAGGGAGATACGCAGTATTTT.

This rearrangement joins TRBV28 to TRBJ2-1, with D perhaps TRBD1 (5 bases). V was cut by 2 bases and J by 10 bases, with 9 bases left in between. The CDR3 has 12 residues. The germline gives CDR1 MDHEN, CDR2 SYDVKM. CDR3 amino acids: CASSLAGREQFF. The CDR3 nucleotides read TGTGCCAGCAGTTTAGCAGGGCGGGAGCAGTTCTTC.

The J gene is TRBJ2-2, the V gene TRBV10-3; D is possibly TRBD1 (9 bases). The CDR3 consists of 15 residues. Trimming stripped 7 bases from V and 9 bases from J, with 21 bases between. Germline V gene sequence: CDR1 ENHRY, CDR2 SYGVKD. The CDR3 DNA sequence: TGTGCCATCAATGGCGGGGGGACAGGGCCACGGGAGCTGTTTTTT. It specifies CAINGGGTGPRELFF.

V is TRBV28 and J is TRBJ2-2; D remains ambiguous. Trimming took off 6 bases at V and 7 bases at J, with 9 bases between the two ends. The length of the CDR3 is 12 residues. Germline assignment: CDR1 MDHEN and CDR2 SYDVKM. CDR3 DNA: TGTGCCAGCAGCGGGTTTATCGGGGAGCTGTTTTTT. Amino acids: CASSGFIGELFF.

This clone came up once. The chain joins TRBV29-1 to TRBJ2-1; no definite D call. This CDR3 is 11 amino acids long. Trimming removed 3 bases from V and 5 bases from J, with 5 bases in between. Germline V gives CDR1 SQVTM, CDR2 ANQGSEA. Here the CDR3 DNA reads TGCAGCGTTGATCCGGACAATGAGCAGTTCTTC. It specifies CSVDPDNEQFF.

Comment on this clone: The same CDR3 can be traced to other DNA sequences in this sample. The chain has TRBV11-2 and TRBJ1-2; D gene unclear. The V gene lost 1 base and the J gene lost 6 bases, with 6 bases spanning the gap. CDR1 is SGHAT, CDR2 FQNNGV, per germline. There are 12 residues in the CDR3. The CDR3 reads CASSLGRDGYTF. Written as DNA, the CDR3 is TGTGCCAGCAGCTTAGGGCGGGATGGCTACACCTTC.

V usage is TRBV4-1 and J usage is TRBJ2-3, with TRBD2 matching 10 bases. The CDR3 covers 19 residues. Germline V lookup: CDR1 MGHRA, CDR2 YSYEKL. The V gene end was trimmed by 1 base and the J gene end by 2 bases; junction bases not matched to a gene: 12. The CDR3 DNA reads TGCGCCAGCAGCCAAGCTTTCACTAGCGGGGCGCTAAACACAGATACGCAGTATTTT. It is translated as CASSQAFTSGALNTDTQYF.

V and J are TRBV29-1 and TRBJ2-7, with 9 positions matching TRBD2. V gave up 6 bases and J gave up 12 bases; unmatched junction bases: 0. Per germline, CDR1 SQVTM and CDR2 ANQGSEA. CDR3 length equals 8 residues. CDR3 protein: CSVAGGYF. In DNA, the CDR3 is TGCAGCGTAGCGGGGGGGTACTTC.

In its sample, this clone was seen a few times. The same CDR3 also results from other DNA sequences found in this sample. This chain uses TRBV6-1 with TRBJ1-5; no reliable D call. In germline, CDR1 is MNHNS, CDR2 SASEGT. The length of the CDR3 is 12 residues. Trimming shortened V by 1 base and J by 9 bases, and 7 bases separated the two germline ends. CDR3 sequence reads: CASSEGFRPQHF. CDR3 nucleotides: TGTGCCAGCAGTGAAGGATTCAGGCCCCAGCATTTT.

The V and J genes are TRBV30 and TRBJ1-6; possibly TRBD1 for D (6 bases). CDR1 is GTSNPN, CDR2 SVGIG, per germline (reference sequence). V was pared by 5 bases and J by 5 bases, with 7 bases between. The CDR3 spans 12 residues. CDR3 in DNA: TGTGCCTGGGGACAGAATAATTCACCCCTCCACTTT. This sequence encodes CAWGQNNSPLHF.

V is TRBV14 and J is TRBJ1-1, with D maybe TRBD1 (5 bases). The CDR3 totals 15 residues. Looked up from germline, CDR1 is SGHDN and CDR2 is FVKESK. V lost 1 base and J lost 5, with 14 bases in between. CDR3 sequence: CASSQGRGWGTEAFF. The CDR3 DNA is TGTGCCAGCAGCCAAGGCCGGGGGTGGGGGACTGAAGCTTTCTTT.

The chain employs TRBV28 and TRBJ1-5; possibly TRBD1 for D (5 bases). The CDR3 is made up of 17 amino acids. Germline CDR1 is MDHEN and CDR2 is SYDVKM. V shed 3 bases and J shed 8 bases, with 23 bases lying between them. The CDR3 DNA sequence: TGTGCCAGCAGTTTTGCCCCTCGGGGACCGGGAGGGGAGCCCCAGCATTTT. Translating gives CASSFAPRGPGGEPQHF.

The chain joins TRBV7-9 to TRBJ2-3; possible D gene TRBD2, 6 bases. The CDR3 sequence is 15 residues long. Germline lookup yields CDR1 SEHNR and CDR2 FQNEAQ (reference sequence). Trimming shortened V by 6 bases and J by 0 bases, and 13 bases separated the two germline ends. This CDR3 is CASRRDGTSTDTQYF. In DNA form, the CDR3 reads TGTGCCAGCAGGCGGGACGGAACTAGCACAGATACGCAGTATTTT.

This sequence joins TRBV7-3 and TRBJ2-1; a possible D gene is TRBD1 (5 bases). Trimming shortened V by 0 bases and J by 6 bases, and 12 bases separated the two germline ends. In germline, CDR1 is SGHTA, CDR2 FQGTGA. The CDR3 is made up of 15 amino acids. CDR3 sequence reads: CASSLTGQTGNEQFF. The CDR3 coding sequence is TGTGCCAGCAGCTTAACGGGGCAGACTGGCAATGAGCAGTTCTTC.

The rearrangement links TRBV7-9 to TRBJ1-5; 7 nucleotides align to TRBD1. The CDR3 sequence is 13 residues long. Germline lookup yields CDR1 SEHNR and CDR2 FQNEAQ (reference sequence). The V and J ends lost 4 bases and 4 bases, in that order; junction bases with no gene match: 1. CDR3 region: CASSSQGNQPQHF. Written as DNA, the CDR3 is TGTGCCAGCAGCTCACAGGGGAATCAGCCCCAGCATTTT.

The rearrangement uses TRBV24-1 and TRBJ2-1; 11 bases map to TRBD2. Losses at the gene ends were 3 bases for V and 7 bases for J; bases not matched to a gene: 7. The CDR3 is 16 amino acids. Per germline, CDR1 KGHDR and CDR2 SFDVKD. The CDR3 DNA reads as TGTGCCACCAGTGATCCTACTAGCGGGAGTAGGAATGAGCAGTTCTTC. Its protein product is CATSDPTSGSRNEQFF.

J is TRBJ1-1 and V is TRBV6-5; the D gene is possibly TRBD1 (5 bases). CDR1 is MNHEY, CDR2 SVGAGI, per germline. The length of the CDR3 is 15 residues. Trimming took 0 bases from V and 1 from J, leaving 9 bases between them. The CDR3 DNA reads as TGTGCCAGCAGTTACTCAAGACAGAGGAACACTGAAGCTTTCTTT. Translating it yields CASSYSRQRNTEAFF.

V is TRBV7-9 and J is TRBJ2-1, with D perhaps TRBD1 (5 bases). From germline, CDR1 is SEHNR and CDR2 FQNEAQ (reference sequence). V was trimmed by 0 bases and J by 8 bases, leaving 17 bases between them. This CDR3 region has 16 residues. The CDR3 DNA follows: TGTGCCAGCAGCTTAGCGCCCGCAGGCTTAGGGGATGAGCAGTTCTTC. It is translated as CASSLAPAGLGDEQFF.